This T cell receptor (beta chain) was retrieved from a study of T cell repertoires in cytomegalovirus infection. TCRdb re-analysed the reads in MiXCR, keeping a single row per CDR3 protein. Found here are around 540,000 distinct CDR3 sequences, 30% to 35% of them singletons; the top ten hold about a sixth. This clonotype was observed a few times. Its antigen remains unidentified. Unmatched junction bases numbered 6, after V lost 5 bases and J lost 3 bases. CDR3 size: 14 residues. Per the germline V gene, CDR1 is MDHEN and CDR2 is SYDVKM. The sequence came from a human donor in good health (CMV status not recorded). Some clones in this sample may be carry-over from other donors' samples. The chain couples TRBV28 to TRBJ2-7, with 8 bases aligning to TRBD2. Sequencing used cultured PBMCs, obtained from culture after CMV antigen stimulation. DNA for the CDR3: TGTGCCAGCAGTGGTCGGCGGGAGGTCTACGAGCAGTACTTC. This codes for CASSGRREVYEQYF.